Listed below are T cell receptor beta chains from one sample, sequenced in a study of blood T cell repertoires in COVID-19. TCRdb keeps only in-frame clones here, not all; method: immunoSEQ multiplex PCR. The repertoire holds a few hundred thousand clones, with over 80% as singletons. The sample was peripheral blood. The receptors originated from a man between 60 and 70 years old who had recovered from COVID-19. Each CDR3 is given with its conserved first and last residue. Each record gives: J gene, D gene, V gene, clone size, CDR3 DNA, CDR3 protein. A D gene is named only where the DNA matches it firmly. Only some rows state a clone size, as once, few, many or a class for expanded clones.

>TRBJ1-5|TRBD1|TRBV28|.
TGTGCCAGCAGTTTAACAGGGGGAATCAATCAGCCCCAGCATTTT
CASSLTGGINQPQHF
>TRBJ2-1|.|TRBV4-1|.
TGCGCCAGCAGCCAAGATCGGGCAGGGATGAAGTATGAGCAGTTCTTC
CASSQDRAGMKYEQFF
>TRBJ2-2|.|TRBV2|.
TGTGCCAGCAAGATGCGCGCCACCGGGGAGCTGTTTTTT
CASKMRATGELFF
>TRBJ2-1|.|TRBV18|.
TGTGCCAGCTCACCGGGGCGAACAGTGTACAATGAGCAGTTCTTC
CASSPGRTVYNEQFF
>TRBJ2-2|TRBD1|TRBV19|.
TGTGCCAGTAGTATAGCGTCGGGACAGGGTCGCAGCGGGGAGCTGTTTTTT
CASSIASGQGRSGELFF
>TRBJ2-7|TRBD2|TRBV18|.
TGTGCCAGCTCACAACTAGCGGCACCCTACGAGCAGTACTTC
CASSQLAAPYEQYF
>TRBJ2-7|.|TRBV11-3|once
TGTGCCAGCAGCCCGCACGCGGGGGCCGCGAAATACGAGCAGTACTTC
CASSPHAGAAKYEQYF
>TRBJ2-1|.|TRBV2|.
TGTGCCAGCAGTTACTACAATGAGCAGTTCTTC
CASSYYNEQFF
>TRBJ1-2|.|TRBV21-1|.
TGTGCCAGCAGACGGGGCTGGACAGGGGGAAAGGGCTATGGCTACACCTTC
CASRRGWTGGKGYGYTF
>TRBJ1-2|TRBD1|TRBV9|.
TGTGCCAGCAGGGGGACAGGCGGGCCCTTAGAAGGCTACACCTTC
CASRGTGGPLEGYTF
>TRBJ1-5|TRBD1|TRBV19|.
TGTGCCAGTAGTATCGGCCAAGGCAGGGGGAGAGCCCAGCCCCAGCATTTT
CASSIGQGRGRAQPQHF
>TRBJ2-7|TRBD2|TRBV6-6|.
TGTGCCACCCTACCGGGGACGGGAGGCTACGAGCAGTACTTC
CATLPGTGGYEQYF
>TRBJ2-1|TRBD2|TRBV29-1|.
TGCAGCGCCCGATCTGGGGCGGGGGGAGATGAGCAGTTCTTC
CSARSGAGGDEQFF
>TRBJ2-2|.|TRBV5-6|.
TGTGCCAGCAGCCGGAACACCGGGGAGCTGTTTTTT
CASSRNTGELFF
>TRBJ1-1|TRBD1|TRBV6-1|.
TGTGCCAGCAGTGCAGTAAGGGGACAGGGGGCGATTAACACTGAAGCTTTCTTT
CASSAVRGQGAINTEAFF
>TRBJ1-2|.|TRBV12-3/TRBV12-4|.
TGTGCCAGCAGTTTCTCGGGGGTTGGCGGCTACACCTTC
CASSFSGVGGYTF
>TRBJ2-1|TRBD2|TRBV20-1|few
TGCAGTGCTAGTGATCTAGCGGAATACAATGAGCAGTTCTTC
CSASDLAEYNEQFF
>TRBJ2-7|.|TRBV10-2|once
TGCGCCAGCAGTGATTCCGACAGCAACTACGAGCAGTACTTC
CASSDSDSNYEQYF
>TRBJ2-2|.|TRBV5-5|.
TGTGCCAGCAGCTTGATAAATAGCAGAACCGGGGAGCTGTTTTTT
CASSLINSRTGELFF
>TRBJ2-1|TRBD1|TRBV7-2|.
TGTGCCAGCAGCTCGACAGGGATGGGCAATGAGCAGTTCTTC
CASSSTGMGNEQFF
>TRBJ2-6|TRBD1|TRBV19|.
TGTGCCAGTCGGACGGACATCTTTCGGACAGGGACTTCTGGGGCCAACGTCCTGACTTTC
CASRTDIFRTGTSGANVLTF
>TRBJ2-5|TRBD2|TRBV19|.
TGTGCCAGTAGCGCGACTAGCGGACAAGAGACCCAGTACTTC
CASSATSGQETQYF
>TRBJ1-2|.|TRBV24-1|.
TGTGCCACCAGTGACGCAGGGGATGGCTACACCTTC
CATSDAGDGYTF
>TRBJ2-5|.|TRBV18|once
TGTGCCAGCTCACCAGGACTAGGGGGTGGAGAGACCCAGTACTTC
CASSPGLGGGETQYF
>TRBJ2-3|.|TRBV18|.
TGTGCCAGCTCACCATTCCTCGGCGGAACTTGGGGCACAGATACGCAGTATTTT
CASSPFLGGTWGTDTQYF
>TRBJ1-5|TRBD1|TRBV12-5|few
TGTGCTAGTGGTCAGGGACAGGGTCCCCAGCATTTT
CASGQGQGPQHF
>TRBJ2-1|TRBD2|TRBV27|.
TGTGCCAGCAGTCGACCTAGCGGGGGGGGCTACAATGAGCAGTTCTTC
CASSRPSGGGYNEQFF
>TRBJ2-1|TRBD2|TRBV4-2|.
TGTGCCAGCAGCCAAGATAGTCTAGCGGGCAATGAGCAGTTCTTC
CASSQDSLAGNEQFF
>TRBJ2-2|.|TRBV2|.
TGTGCCAGCAGTGAAGGAAGGGGTCCCGACACCGGGGAGCTGTTTTTT
CASSEGRGPDTGELFF
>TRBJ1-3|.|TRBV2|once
TGTGCCAGCAGTGAAAACTCATTAGCGGGAAACACCATATATTTT
CASSENSLAGNTIYF
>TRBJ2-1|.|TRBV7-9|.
TGTGCCAGCTCAGATGAGCAGTTCTTC
CASSDEQFF
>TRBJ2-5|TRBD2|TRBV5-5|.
TGTGCCAGCAGCTTGGGTCCTAGCGGGAGTCAAGAGACCCAGTACTTC
CASSLGPSGSQETQYF
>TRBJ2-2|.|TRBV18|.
TGTGCCAGCTCACCACCGTATGGCGGGAACACCGGGGAGCTGTTTTTT
CASSPPYGGNTGELFF
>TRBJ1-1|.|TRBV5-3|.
TGTGCCAGAAGCCCCGCAGGGCGCTTAGGAACTGAAGCTTTCTTT
CARSPAGRLGTEAFF
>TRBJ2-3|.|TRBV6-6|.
TGTGCCAGCCGGTTTCCGCCCGGAGACACGCAGTATTTT
CASRFPPGDTQYF
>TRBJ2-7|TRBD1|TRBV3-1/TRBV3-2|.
TGTGCCAGCAGCTTAGGCCGCGCAGGGGGTACCTACGAGCAGTACTTC
CASSLGRAGGTYEQYF